This T cell receptor beta chain derives from a study of blood T cell repertoires in COVID-19. On the study more broadly: The origin of the acute and convalescent COVID-19 samples was the United States, Italy and Spain. PBMCs, B-cell-depleted T cells, or T cells were the source of the cDNA or gDNA that made up the material.

The table came from immunoSEQ multiplex PCR; TCRdb's copy has only in-frame clones and leaves some out. Here the sample spans about 210,000 clones, about 91% being singletons. The origin of this receptor is a middle-aged woman with acute or convalescent COVID-19. The sample was peripheral blood.

CDR3: CASKTDQETQYF. The CDR3 coding sequence is TGTGCCAGCAAGACAGATCAAGAGACCCAGTACTTC. The genes are TRBV2 and TRBJ2-5; D perhaps matches TRBD1 (5 bases). Germline V gene lookup returns CDR1 SNHLY and CDR2 FYNNEI. There are 12 residues in the CDR3. The germline V and J ends were trimmed by 7 bases and 2 bases, with 8 bases remaining between them.